Below, one T cell receptor beta chain is given with its context. Its antigen is currently unknown. Primers for the PCR totalled 60 Vbeta and 13 Jbeta. Libraries were prepared by immunoSEQ multiplex PCR; TCRdb keeps only in-frame clonotypes and omits some of them. This sample carries roughly 150,000 clones, 77% of them seen once, and the ten largest clones take nearly 4%. This sample was taken from a study of cytomegalovirus exposure and HLA in healthy donors. Study results and caveats: The investigators catalogued 164 TCR beta chains as cytomegalovirus-associated.

Healthy individuals who donated bone marrow served as the donors. The donors, nominally healthy at sampling, likely had unrecorded immune exposures. Deletions cut 2 bases from V and 7 bases from J, with 11 bases between. The CDR3 sequence is 13 residues long. From germline, CDR1 is MNHEY and CDR2 SVGAGI. This receptor was taken from a male donor in good health and CMV-seronegative. This chain connects TRBV6-5 to TRBJ1-2, with D uncertain. The sample taken for sequencing was PBMCs. CDR3 sequence (DNA): TGTGCCAGCAGTTACCGCGGGGTTCGTGGCTACACCTTC. Its translation is CASSYRGVRGYTF.